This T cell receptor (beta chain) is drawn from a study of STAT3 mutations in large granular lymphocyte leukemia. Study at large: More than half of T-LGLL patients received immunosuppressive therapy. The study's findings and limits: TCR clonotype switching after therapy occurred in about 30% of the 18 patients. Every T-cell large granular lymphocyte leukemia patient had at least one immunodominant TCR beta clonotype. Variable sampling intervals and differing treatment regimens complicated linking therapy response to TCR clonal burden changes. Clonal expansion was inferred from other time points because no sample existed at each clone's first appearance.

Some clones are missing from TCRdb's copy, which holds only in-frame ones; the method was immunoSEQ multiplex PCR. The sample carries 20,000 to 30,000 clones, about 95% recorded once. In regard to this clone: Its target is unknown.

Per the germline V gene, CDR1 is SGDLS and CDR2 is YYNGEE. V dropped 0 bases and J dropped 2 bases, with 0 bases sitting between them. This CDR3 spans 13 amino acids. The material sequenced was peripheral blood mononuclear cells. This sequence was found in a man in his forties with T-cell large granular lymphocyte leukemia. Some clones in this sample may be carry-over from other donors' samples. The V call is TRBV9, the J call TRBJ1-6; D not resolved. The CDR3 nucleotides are TGTGCCAGCAGCGTAGCCTATAATTCACCCCTCCACTTT. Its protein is CASSVAYNSPLHF.